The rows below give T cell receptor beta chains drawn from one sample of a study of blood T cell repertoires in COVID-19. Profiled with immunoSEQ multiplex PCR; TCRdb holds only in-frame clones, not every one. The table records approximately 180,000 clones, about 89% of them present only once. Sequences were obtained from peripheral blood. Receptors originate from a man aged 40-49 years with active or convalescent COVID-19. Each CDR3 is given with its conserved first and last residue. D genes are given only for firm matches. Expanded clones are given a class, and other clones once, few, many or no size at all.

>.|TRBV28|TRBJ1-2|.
CASGGGGYGYTF
TGTGCCAGCGGGGGGGGCGGCTATGGCTACACCTTC
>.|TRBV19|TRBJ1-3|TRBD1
CASSIGQGGGNTIYF
TGTGCCAGTAGTATCGGACAGGGCGGGGGAAACACCATATATTTT
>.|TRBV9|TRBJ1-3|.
CASSVGTNSRGPGNTIYF
TGTGCCAGCAGCGTTGGGACGAACTCCAGGGGTCCTGGAAACACCATATATTTT
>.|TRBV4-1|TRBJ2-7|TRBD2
CASSQERGIYEQYF
TGCGCCAGCAGCCAAGAGCGGGGGATCTACGAGCAGTACTTC
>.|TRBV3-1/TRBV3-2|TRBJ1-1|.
CASSPSLTGTSNTEAFF
TGTGCCAGCAGCCCGAGCTTAACCGGGACATCGAACACTGAAGCTTTCTTT
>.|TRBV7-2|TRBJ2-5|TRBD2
CASSLGLAGIEGETQYF
TGTGCCAGCAGCTTAGGACTAGCGGGGATCGAGGGGGAGACCCAGTACTTC
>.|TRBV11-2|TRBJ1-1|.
CASSQTQGLNTEAFF
TGTGCCAGCAGCCAGACCCAGGGGCTGAACACTGAAGCTTTCTTT
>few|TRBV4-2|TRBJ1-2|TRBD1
CASSLQPGQGGYGYTF
TGTGCCAGCAGCCTCCAACCGGGACAGGGTGGCTATGGCTACACCTTC
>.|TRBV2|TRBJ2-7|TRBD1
CASSVGDRGPYEQYF
TGTGCCAGCAGTGTGGGGGACAGGGGTCCCTACGAGCAGTACTTC
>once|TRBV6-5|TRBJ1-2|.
CAIKRGALYGYTF
TGTGCCATCAAACGGGGGGCGCTTTATGGCTACACCTTC
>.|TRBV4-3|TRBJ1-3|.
CASSQEGPRGSGNTIYF
TGCGCCAGCAGCCAAGAGGGCCCCAGGGGCTCGGGAAACACCATATATTTT
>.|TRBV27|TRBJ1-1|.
CASSGRNTEAFF
TGTGCCAGCAGTGGCAGGAACACTGAAGCTTTCTTT
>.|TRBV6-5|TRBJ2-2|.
CASNRGQGETGELFF
TGTGCCAGCAACCGGGGGCAGGGGGAGACCGGGGAGCTGTTTTTT
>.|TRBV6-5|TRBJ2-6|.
CASSYSRWANVLTF
TGTGCCAGCAGTTACTCGAGGTGGGCCAACGTCCTGACTTTC
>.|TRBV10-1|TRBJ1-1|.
CASSAAADTEAFF
TGCGCCAGCAGTGCGGCCGCGGACACTGAAGCTTTCTTT
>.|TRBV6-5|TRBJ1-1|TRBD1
CASRAGTGREAFF
TGTGCCAGCAGGGCCGGGACAGGGCGGGAGGCTTTCTTT
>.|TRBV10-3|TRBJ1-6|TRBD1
CAISRQGEDSPLHF
TGTGCCATCAGTAGACAGGGAGAAGATTCACCCCTCCACTTT
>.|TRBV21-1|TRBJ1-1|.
CASSPPGFGAGNTEAFF
.
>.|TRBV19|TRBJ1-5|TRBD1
CASSIPPGQGRLGNQPQHF
TGTGCCAGTAGTATTCCCCCGGGACAGGGAAGATTGGGCAATCAGCCCCAGCATTTT
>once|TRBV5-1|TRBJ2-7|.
CASSLTETYEQYF
TGCGCCAGCAGCTTGACAGAAACCTACGAGCAGTACTTC
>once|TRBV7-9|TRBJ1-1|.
CASSRPMNTEAFF
TGTGCCAGCAGCCGCCCTATGAACACTGAAGCTTTCTTT
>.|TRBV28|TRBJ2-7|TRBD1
CASSPRQGDGEQYF
TGTGCCAGCAGTCCAAGACAGGGAGACGGCGAGCAGTACTTC
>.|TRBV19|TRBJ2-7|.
CASSWAPLYEQYF
TGTGCCAGTAGTTGGGCCCCCCTCTACGAGCAGTACTTC
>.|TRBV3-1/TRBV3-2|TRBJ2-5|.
CASSLDSSDVQETQYF
TGTGCCAGCAGCCTGGACTCCTCAGACGTCCAAGAGACCCAGTACTTC
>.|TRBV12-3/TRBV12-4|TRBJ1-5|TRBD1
CASSSTGEQPQHF
TGTGCCAGCAGTTCGACAGGGGAACAGCCCCAGCATTTT
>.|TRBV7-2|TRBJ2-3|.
CASTPGSARTDTQYF
TGTGCCAGCACCCCGGGGAGTGCTCGAACAGATACGCAGTATTTT
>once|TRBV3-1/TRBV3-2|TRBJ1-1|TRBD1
CASSLPGQKAFF
TGTGCCAGCAGCCTACCGGGACAGAAAGCTTTCTTT
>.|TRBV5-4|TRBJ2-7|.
CASSAAYEQYF
TGTGCCAGCAGTGCAGCGTACGAGCAGTACTTC
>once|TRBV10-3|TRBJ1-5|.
CAFLLKPKGSNQPQHF
TGTGCCTTTCTCTTGAAGCCGAAGGGGAGCAATCAGCCCCAGCATTTT
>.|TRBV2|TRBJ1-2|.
CASSEAEGGYGYTF
TGTGCCAGCAGTGAAGCAGAGGGTGGCTATGGCTACACCTTC
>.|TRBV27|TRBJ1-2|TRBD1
CASSLGTGGLYGYTF
TGTGCCAGCAGTTTAGGGACAGGGGGCCTCTATGGCTACACCTTC
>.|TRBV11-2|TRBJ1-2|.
CASINPRTAKSSNYGYTF
TGTGCCAGCATCAACCCCCGGACAGCCAAATCTTCTAACTATGGCTACACCTTC
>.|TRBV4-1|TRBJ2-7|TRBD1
CASSPTGESSYEQYF
TGCGCCAGCAGCCCGACAGGGGAAAGCTCCTACGAGCAGTACTTC
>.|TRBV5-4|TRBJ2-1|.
CASSPKTEKYNEQFF
TGTGCCAGCAGCCCTAAGACAGAAAAGTACAATGAGCAGTTCTTC
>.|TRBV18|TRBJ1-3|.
CASSPETGNTIYF
TGTGCCAGCTCCCCCGAGACTGGAAACACCATATATTTT
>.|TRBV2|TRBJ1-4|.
CASNGVPGEKLFF
TGTGCCAGCAATGGGGTCCCGGGAGAAAAACTGTTTTTT
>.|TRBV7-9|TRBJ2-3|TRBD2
CASSPLAGASTDTQYF
TGTGCCAGCAGCCCGTTAGCGGGGGCTAGCACAGATACGCAGTATTTT
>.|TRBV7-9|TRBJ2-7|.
CASSLGPSQTYEQYF
TGTGCCAGCAGCTTAGGTCCTAGCCAGACCTACGAGCAGTACTTC
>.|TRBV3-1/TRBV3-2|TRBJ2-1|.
CASSPIGLPSSYNEQFF
TGTGCCAGCAGCCCAATAGGACTTCCCAGCTCCTACAATGAGCAGTTCTTC
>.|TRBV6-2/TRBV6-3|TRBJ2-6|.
CASSQQSSGANVLTF
TGTGCCAGCAGCCAACAGAGCTCTGGGGCCAACGTCCTGACTTTC
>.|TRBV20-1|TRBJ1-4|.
CSASRDEKLFF
TGCAGTGCTAGTCGGGATGAAAAACTGTTTTTT
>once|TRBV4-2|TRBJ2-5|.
CASSRLTRGGEETQYF
TGTGCCAGCAGCCGACTAACTCGGGGTGGGGAAGAGACCCAGTACTTC
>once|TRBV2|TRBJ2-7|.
CASRNDRNSYEQYF
TGTGCCAGCAGGAACGACAGGAACTCCTACGAGCAGTACTTC
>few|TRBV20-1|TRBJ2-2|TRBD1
CSATDRGRMTGELFF
TGCAGTGCTACTGACAGGGGGCGTATGACCGGGGAGCTGTTTTTT
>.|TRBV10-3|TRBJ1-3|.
CAISDLKWEGGNTIYF
TGTGCCATCAGTGACCTAAAATGGGAGGGTGGAAACACCATATATTTT
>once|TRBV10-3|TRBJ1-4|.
CAISGTGPNEKLFF
TGTGCCATCAGTGGTACAGGGCCTAATGAAAAACTGTTTTTT
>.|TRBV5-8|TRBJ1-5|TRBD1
CASNHQTGIGQPQHF
TGTGCCAGCAACCACCAGACAGGGATCGGGCAGCCCCAGCATTTT
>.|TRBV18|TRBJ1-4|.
CASSPPGGYEKLFF
TGTGCCAGCTCACCACCGGGGGGGTACGAAAAACTGTTTTTT
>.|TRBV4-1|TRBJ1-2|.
CASSQPPTGNYGYTF
TGCGCCAGCAGCCAACCTCCGACAGGAAACTATGGCTACACCTTC
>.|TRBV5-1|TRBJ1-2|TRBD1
CASSLDRGVYGYTF
TGCGCCAGCAGCTTAGACAGGGGAGTCTATGGCTACACCTTC
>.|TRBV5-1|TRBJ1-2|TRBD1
CASSYGQGPYGYTF
TGCGCCAGCAGCTATGGACAGGGGCCTTATGGCTACACCTTC
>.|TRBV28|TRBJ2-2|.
CASRQGRAHGELFF
TGTGCCAGCAGGCAGGGGAGAGCTCACGGGGAGCTGTTTTTT
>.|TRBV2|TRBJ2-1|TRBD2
CASLSGGAVYNEQFF
TGTGCCAGCCTTAGCGGGGGGGCCGTCTACAATGAGCAGTTCTTC
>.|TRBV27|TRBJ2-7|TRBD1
CASSQTGQSYEQYF
TGTGCCAGCAGTCAAACGGGACAGTCCTACGAGCAGTACTTC
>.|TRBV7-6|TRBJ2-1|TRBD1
CASSPRNTGGEQFF
TGTGCCAGCAGCCCCCGTAACACAGGGGGAGAGCAGTTCTTC